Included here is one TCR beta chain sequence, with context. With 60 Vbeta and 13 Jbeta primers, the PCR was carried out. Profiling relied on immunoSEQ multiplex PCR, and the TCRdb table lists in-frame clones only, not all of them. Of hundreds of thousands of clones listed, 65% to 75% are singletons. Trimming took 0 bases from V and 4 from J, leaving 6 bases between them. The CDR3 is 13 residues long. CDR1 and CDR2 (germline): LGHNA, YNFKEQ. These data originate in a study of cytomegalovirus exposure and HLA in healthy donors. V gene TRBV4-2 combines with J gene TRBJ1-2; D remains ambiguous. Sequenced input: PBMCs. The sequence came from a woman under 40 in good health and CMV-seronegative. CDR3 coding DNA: TGTGCCAGCAGCCAAGATCGTATCTATGGCTACACCTTC. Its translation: CASSQDRIYGYTF.